Below are 21 T cell receptor beta chains sequenced from a single sample in a study of a mutant IDH1 vaccine in newly diagnosed glioma. Only in-frame clones appear in the TCRdb table, and some are missing; sequencing was by immunoSEQ multiplex PCR. The table lists roughly 30,000 clones, around 80% of them singletons. Sample time point: week 23, last vaccination. The content of each vaccine dose was 300 ug of mutant IDH1 20-mer peptide, and topical imiquimod accompanied it. Antigen specificity for these receptors is unknown. Specimen: PBMCs, collected from a glioma patient whose treatment included an IDH1 peptide vaccine. The receptors originated from a woman in her twenties or thirties with glioma.

The chain employs TRBV6-5 and TRBJ1-2; the D is unclear. Germline V CDR1 and CDR2: MNHEY, SVGAGI. CDR3 length: 13 amino acids. Trimming removed 6 bases from V and 6 bases from J, with 14 bases in between. This chain's CDR3 is CASSQTPWHGYTF. In nucleotides, the CDR3 is TGTGCCAGCAGCCAGACCCCCTGGCATGGCTACACCTTC.

The chain recombines TRBV5-6 with TRBJ2-2; possible D gene TRBD1, 5 bases. The length of the CDR3 is 16 residues. The V gene lost 0 bases and the J gene lost 6 bases, with 15 bases spanning the gap. CDR1 and CDR2 from the germline V gene are SGHDT and YYEEEE. The CDR3 DNA reads TGTGCCAGCAGCTTGGTAGTAAGGCAGGGCTCCGGGGAGCTGTTTTTT. It encodes CASSLVVRQGSGELFF.

This clone was counted once. The chain combines TRBV6-6 with TRBJ1-1, with 7 bases lining up with TRBD1. The CDR3 length is 16 residues. Germline trimming cut 5 bases from V and 0 bases from J; bases unmatched to any gene: 9. Germline V gene lookup returns CDR1 MNHNY and CDR2 SVGAGI (reference sequence). CDR3 sequence reads: CASSPGTVTMNTEAFF. CDR3 nucleotide sequence: TGTGCCAGCAGTCCCGGGACAGTAACAATGAACACTGAAGCTTTCTTT.

This sequence joins TRBV5-1 and TRBJ2-3, with 11 bases aligning to TRBD1. The germline gives CDR1 SGHRS, CDR2 YFSETQ. The CDR3 is made up of 14 amino acids. The V and J ends lost 2 bases and 9 bases, in that order; junction bases with no gene match: 5. The CDR3 spells CASSFGTGGATQYF. The CDR3, as DNA: TGCGCCAGCAGCTTCGGGACAGGGGGTGCCACGCAGTATTTT.

Here the CDR3 DNA reads TGTGCCAGCAGTGAACCCATGGGCAGGATGGGTTCACCCCTCCACTTT. The encoded protein is CASSEPMGRMGSPLHF. The V gene is TRBV6-1, the J gene TRBJ1-6; D uncertain. Germline V gene sequence: CDR1 MNHNS, CDR2 SASEGT. The CDR3 contains 16 residues. V was trimmed by 2 bases and J by 9 bases, leaving 17 bases between them.

The chain recombines TRBV6-1 with TRBJ1-1; 8 positions match TRBD1. With V trimmed by 2 bases and J by 5 bases, 10 bases remained unmatched. In germline, CDR1 is MNHNS, CDR2 SASEGT. CDR3 length: 16 residues. The CDR3 reads CASSERTGKSGTEAFF. CDR3 DNA: TGTGCCAGCAGTGAAAGGACAGGGAAGAGTGGGACTGAAGCTTTCTTT.

This clone was seen just once. The rearrangement links TRBV5-1 to TRBJ2-7, with 7 bases matching TRBD1. J lost 3 bases, V lost 4 bases, and 7 bases had no gene match. The CDR3 has 14 amino acids. CDR1 and CDR2 from the germline V gene are SGHRS and YFSETQ. Here the CDR3 DNA reads TGCGCCAGCAGCCCTGACAGGGCGGACTACGAGCAGTACTTC. This encodes CASSPDRADYEQYF.

This clone was counted once. The V and J genes are TRBV9 and TRBJ1-3; no firm D call. V lost 3 bases and J lost 0, with 13 bases in between. This CDR3 contains 16 residues. Per germline, CDR1 SGDLS and CDR2 YYNGEE. CDR3 region: CASSAQPTSSGNTIYF. As DNA, the CDR3 is TGTGCCAGCAGCGCTCAACCTACAAGCTCTGGAAACACCATATATTTT. The complete variable domain, with remaining parts taken from reference TRBV9 and TRBJ1-3, reads DSGVTQTPKHLITATGQRVTLRCSPRSGDLSVYWYQQSLDQGLQFLIQYYNGEERAKGNILERFSAQQFPDLHSELNLSSLELGDSALYFCASSAQPTSSGNTIYFGEGSWLTVV.

The chain joins TRBV6-1 to TRBJ1-1, with D hard to call. V was shortened by 2 bases and J by 0 bases, with 7 bases between the two germline ends. Per the germline V gene, CDR1 is MNHNS and CDR2 is SASEGT. This CDR3 comprises 14 residues. The CDR3 bases are TGTGCCAGCAGTGAAAAGAGTATGAACACTGAAGCTTTCTTT. Protein product: CASSEKSMNTEAFF.

The chain is built from TRBV14 and TRBJ1-6; the match to TRBD1 covers 8 bases. The CDR3 totals 15 residues. Germline trimming cut 2 bases from V and 9 bases from J; bases unmatched to any gene: 6. From germline, CDR1 is SGHDN and CDR2 FVKESK. CDR3 bases: TGTGCCAGCAGCCAAAAATCCAGGGGGCTTTCACCCCTCCACTTT. Residues: CASSQKSRGLSPLHF.

The genes are TRBV5-6 and TRBJ1-3, with TRBD1 identical over 8 bases. Germline-derived CDR1 and CDR2 are SGHDT and YYEEEE. Germline trimming cut 5 bases from V and 3 bases from J; bases unmatched to any gene: 4. The CDR3 runs 14 residues. The chain's CDR3 is CASREDRVGNTIYF. DNA for the CDR3: TGTGCCAGCAGGGAGGACAGGGTTGGAAACACCATATATTTT.

The V call is TRBV7-2, the J call TRBJ2-5; TRBD2 is a possible D gene (6 bases). V lost 3 bases and J 3 bases, leaving 17 bases between the germline ends. The CDR3 is made up of 16 amino acids. The germline CDR1 and CDR2 sequences are SGHTA and FQGNSA. CDR3 sequence reads: CASSFPVQLAEETQYF. CDR3 coding DNA: TGTGCCAGCAGCTTCCCCGTTCAACTAGCCGAAGAGACCCAGTACTTC.

The V and J genes are TRBV6-5 and TRBJ2-2; 10 positions match TRBD2. This CDR3 has 16 residues. CDR1 and CDR2 (germline): MNHEY, SVGAGI. V lost 0 bases and J lost 7; bases outside the gene matches: 5. CDR3 amino acids: CASSYSVAGGGGELFF. Here the CDR3 DNA reads TGTGCCAGCAGTTACTCCGTAGCGGGGGGAGGCGGGGAGCTGTTTTTT.

CDR3 DNA sequence: TGTGCCAGCATCCTACCTGGGGGCTATGGCTACACCTTC. Residues: CASILPGGYGYTF. The chain joins TRBV6-1 to TRBJ1-2; a possible D gene is TRBD1 (5 bases). Germline assignment: CDR1 MNHNS and CDR2 SASEGT. The V gene lost 7 bases and the J gene lost 4 bases, with 13 bases spanning the gap. The CDR3 runs to 13 residues.

J is TRBJ1-5 and V is TRBV4-1, with unresolved D. The CDR3 runs 15 residues. Germline loops: CDR1 MGHRA, CDR2 YSYEKL. The V end was cut by 4 bases, the J end by 3 bases, with 13 bases between. The CDR3 DNA follows: TGCGCCAGCAGCCCGGGAAGTAGAACCAATCAGCCCCAGCATTTT. Translated: CASSPGSRTNQPQHF.

The V and J genes are TRBV14 and TRBJ1-2, with 9 nucleotides matching TRBD1. CDR3 length: 15 amino acids. The V segment lost 4 bases and the J segment 8 bases; nucleotides outside the gene matches: 11. Germline CDR1 is SGHDN and CDR2 is FVKESK. In DNA form, the CDR3 reads TGTGCCAGCAGCCTCTTGACAGGGGGAGGGCAAGGCTACACCTTC. It specifies CASSLLTGGGQGYTF.

The rearrangement links TRBV9 to TRBJ1-1; 7 bases are a match to TRBD1. CDR1 is SGDLS and CDR2 is YYNGEE in the germline V gene. J gave up 0 bases and V 4 bases, and 6 bases lay outside the gene matches. This CDR3 has 15 amino acids. CDR3 coding DNA: TGTGCCAGCAGCCCCCAGGGGGGTATGAACACTGAAGCTTTCTTT. Residues: CASSPQGGMNTEAFF.

The gene calls are TRBV4-1 and TRBJ2-7; the D gene is possibly TRBD2 (6 bases). Germline CDR1 reads MGHRA; CDR2 reads YSYEKL. V gave up 2 bases and J gave up 3 bases, with 17 bases separating them. The CDR3 covers 16 residues. CDR3 sequence: CASSQFGGTSYYEQYF. In DNA form, the CDR3 reads TGCGCCAGCAGCCAATTTGGGGGGACCTCCTACTACGAGCAGTACTTC.

V and J are TRBV5-6 and TRBJ2-3; perhaps D is TRBD1 or TRBD2 (5 bases each). The V gene lost 4 bases and the J gene lost 3 bases, with 15 bases spanning the gap. Germline V lookup: CDR1 SGHDT, CDR2 YYEEEE. CDR3 length equals 15 residues. The CDR3 nucleotides read TGTGCCAGCAGCCCCTCGAGGGGCTGGACAGATACGCAGTATTTT. It encodes CASSPSRGWTDTQYF.

The CDR3 here is CASSPDEGGLSETQYF. The CDR3 DNA reads as TGTGCCAGCAGCCCCGACGAGGGGGGCTTGTCGGAGACCCAGTACTTC. The chain couples TRBV5-4 to TRBJ2-5; D possibly matches TRBD1 or TRBD2 (6 bases each). This CDR3 is built from 16 residues. Per germline, CDR1 SGHNT and CDR2 YYREEE (reference sequence). The V and J ends lost 4 bases and 5 bases respectively, with 21 bases between them.

This clone showed up just once. The chain combines TRBV5-1 with TRBJ1-6, with 7 nucleotides matching TRBD1. The CDR3 totals 17 residues. V lost 0 bases to trimming and J lost 6 bases; unmatched junction nucleotides: 9. Germline V gives CDR1 SGHRS, CDR2 YFSETQ. The CDR3 DNA reads TGCGCCAGCAGCTTGGCCGAAGGCGGGACAGCTAATTCACCCCTCCACTTT. This gives the protein CASSLAEGGTANSPLHF.